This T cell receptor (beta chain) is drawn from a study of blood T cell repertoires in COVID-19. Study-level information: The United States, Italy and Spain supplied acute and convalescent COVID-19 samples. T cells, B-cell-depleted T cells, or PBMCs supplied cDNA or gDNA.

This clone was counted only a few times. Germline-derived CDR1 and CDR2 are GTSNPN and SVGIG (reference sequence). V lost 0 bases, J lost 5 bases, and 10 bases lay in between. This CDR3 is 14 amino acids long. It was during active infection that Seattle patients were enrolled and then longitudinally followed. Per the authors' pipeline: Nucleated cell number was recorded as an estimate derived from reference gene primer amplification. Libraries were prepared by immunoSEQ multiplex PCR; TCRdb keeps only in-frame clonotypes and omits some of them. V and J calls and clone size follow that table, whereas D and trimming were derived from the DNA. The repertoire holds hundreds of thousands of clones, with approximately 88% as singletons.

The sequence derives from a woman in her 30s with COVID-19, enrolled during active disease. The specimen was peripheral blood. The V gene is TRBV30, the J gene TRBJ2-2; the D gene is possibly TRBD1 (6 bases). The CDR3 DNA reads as TGTGCCTGGAGTGTAGACAGGAGTACCGGGGAGCTGTTTTTT. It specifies CAWSVDRSTGELFF.